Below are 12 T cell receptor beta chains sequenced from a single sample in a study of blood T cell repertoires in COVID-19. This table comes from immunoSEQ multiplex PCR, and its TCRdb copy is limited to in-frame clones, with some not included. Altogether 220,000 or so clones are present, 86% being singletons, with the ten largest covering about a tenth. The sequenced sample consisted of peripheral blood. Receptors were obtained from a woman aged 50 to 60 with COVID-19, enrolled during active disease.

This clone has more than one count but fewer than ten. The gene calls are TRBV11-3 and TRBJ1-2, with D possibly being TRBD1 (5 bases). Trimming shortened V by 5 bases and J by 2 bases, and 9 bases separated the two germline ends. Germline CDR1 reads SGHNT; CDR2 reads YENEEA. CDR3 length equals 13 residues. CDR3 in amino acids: CASSPGQNYGYTF. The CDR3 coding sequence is TGTGCCAGCAGCCCAGGGCAGAACTATGGCTACACCTTC.

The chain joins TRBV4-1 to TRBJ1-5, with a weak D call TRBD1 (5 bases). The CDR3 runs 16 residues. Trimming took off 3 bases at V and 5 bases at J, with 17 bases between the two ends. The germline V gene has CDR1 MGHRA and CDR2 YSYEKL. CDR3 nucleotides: TGCGCCAGCAGCCAGACCCACGGGGGTTTCTATCAGCCCCAGCATTTT. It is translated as CASSQTHGGFYQPQHF.

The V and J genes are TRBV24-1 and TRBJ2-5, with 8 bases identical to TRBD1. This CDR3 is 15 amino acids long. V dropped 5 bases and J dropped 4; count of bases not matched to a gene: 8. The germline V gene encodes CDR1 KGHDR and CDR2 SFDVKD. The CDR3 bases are TGTGCCACCAGTGTTAACAGGGGGTATGGAGAGACCCAGTACTTC. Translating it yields CATSVNRGYGETQYF.

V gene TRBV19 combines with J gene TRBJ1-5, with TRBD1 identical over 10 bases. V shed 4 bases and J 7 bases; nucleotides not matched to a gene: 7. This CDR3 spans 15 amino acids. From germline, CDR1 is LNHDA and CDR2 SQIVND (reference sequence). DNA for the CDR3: TGTGCCAGTAGTACCCGACAGGGGGCAGGACAGCCCCAGCATTTT. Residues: CASSTRQGAGQPQHF.

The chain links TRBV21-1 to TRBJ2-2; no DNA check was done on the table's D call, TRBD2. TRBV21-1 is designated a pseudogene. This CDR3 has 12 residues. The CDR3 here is CASTFRTGELFF. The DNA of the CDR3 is TGTGCCAGCACCTTCCGGACCGGGGAGCTGTTTTTT.

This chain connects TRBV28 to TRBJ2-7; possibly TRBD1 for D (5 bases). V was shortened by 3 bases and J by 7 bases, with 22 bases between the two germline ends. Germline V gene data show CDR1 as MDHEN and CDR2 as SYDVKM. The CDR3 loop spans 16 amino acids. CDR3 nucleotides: TGTGCCAGCAGTTTGGTGGGCAGGGTAGGTCCAGGGGAGCAGTACGTC. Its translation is CASSLVGRVGPGEQYV.

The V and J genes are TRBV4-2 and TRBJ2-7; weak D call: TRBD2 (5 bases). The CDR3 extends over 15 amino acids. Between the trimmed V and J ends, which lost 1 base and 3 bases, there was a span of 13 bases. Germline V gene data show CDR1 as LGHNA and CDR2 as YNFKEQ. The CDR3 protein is CASSQGLEVNYEQYF. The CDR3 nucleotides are TGTGCCAGCAGCCAAGGTTTGGAGGTAAACTACGAGCAGTACTTC.

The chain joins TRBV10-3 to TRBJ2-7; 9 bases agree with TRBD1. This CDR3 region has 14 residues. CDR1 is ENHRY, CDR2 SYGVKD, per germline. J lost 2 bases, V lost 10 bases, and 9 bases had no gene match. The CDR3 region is CATRSDRGTYEQYF. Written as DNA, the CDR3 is TGTGCCACCCGGTCGGACAGGGGTACCTACGAGCAGTACTTC.

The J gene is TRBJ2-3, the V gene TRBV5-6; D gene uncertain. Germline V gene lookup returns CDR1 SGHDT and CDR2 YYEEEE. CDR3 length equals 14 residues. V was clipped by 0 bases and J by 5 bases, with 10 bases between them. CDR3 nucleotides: TGTGCCAGCAGCTTGGCCGGGTCTCGAGATACGCAGTATTTT. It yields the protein CASSLAGSRDTQYF.

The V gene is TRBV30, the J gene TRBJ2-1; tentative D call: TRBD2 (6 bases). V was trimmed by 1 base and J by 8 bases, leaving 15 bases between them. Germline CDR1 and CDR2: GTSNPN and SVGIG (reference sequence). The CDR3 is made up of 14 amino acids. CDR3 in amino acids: CAWSGTTLADEQFF. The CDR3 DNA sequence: TGTGCCTGGAGTGGGACTACCTTGGCGGATGAGCAGTTCTTC.

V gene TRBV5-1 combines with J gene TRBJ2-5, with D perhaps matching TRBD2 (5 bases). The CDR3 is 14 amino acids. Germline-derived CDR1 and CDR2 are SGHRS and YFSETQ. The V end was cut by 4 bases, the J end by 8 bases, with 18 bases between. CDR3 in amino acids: CASSRIEAGGTQYF. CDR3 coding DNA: TGCGCCAGCAGCAGGATAGAGGCGGGCGGTACCCAGTACTTC. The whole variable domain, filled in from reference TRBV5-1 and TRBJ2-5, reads KAGVTQTPRYLIKTRGQQVTLSCSPISGHRSVSWYQQTPGQGLQFLFEYFSETQRNKGNFPGRFSGRQFSNSRSEMNVSTLELGDSALYLCASSRIEAGGTQYFGPGTRLLVL.

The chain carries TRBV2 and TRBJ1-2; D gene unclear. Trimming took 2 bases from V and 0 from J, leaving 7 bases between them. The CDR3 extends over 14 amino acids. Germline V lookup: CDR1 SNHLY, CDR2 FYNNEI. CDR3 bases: TGTGCCAGCAGTGAAAGCCGGGCTAACTATGGCTACACCTTC. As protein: CASSESRANYGYTF.